This entry describes one TCR beta chain. This specimen belongs to a study of shared clonotypes between healthy human individuals. Study-level information: Each donor's CD4 naive and CD4 memory cells filled three plates apiece, CD8 naive two, and CD8 memory one.

The CDR3 extends over 16 amino acids. After removal of 3 bases from V and 1 base from J, the junction contained 3 bases not matched to a gene. Germline values: CDR1 MNHNS, CDR2 SASEGT. Only CD45RO-negative cells positively selected for CCR7 counted as naive CD8 cells, so terminally differentiated effector memory CD45RA+ cells were excluded. The sorted-subset replicate PCRs were given 150 to 200 ng DNA, which is approximately 30,000 T cell genomes. The method was immunoSEQ multiplex PCR; TCRdb's version includes in-frame clones alone and lacks a portion of them. The repertoire consists of about 680,000 clones, with about 92% occurring once and the leading ten covering nearly 25%.

Input material: naive CD8+ T cells sorted from blood. The TCR originated in a man younger than 45 in good health. The J gene is TRBJ2-6, the V gene TRBV6-1; 7 bases align to TRBD1. The CDR3 nucleotides read TGTGCCAGCAGTGAGAGGACAGGATCTGGGGCCAACGTCCTGACTTTC. Translated: CASSERTGSGANVLTF.